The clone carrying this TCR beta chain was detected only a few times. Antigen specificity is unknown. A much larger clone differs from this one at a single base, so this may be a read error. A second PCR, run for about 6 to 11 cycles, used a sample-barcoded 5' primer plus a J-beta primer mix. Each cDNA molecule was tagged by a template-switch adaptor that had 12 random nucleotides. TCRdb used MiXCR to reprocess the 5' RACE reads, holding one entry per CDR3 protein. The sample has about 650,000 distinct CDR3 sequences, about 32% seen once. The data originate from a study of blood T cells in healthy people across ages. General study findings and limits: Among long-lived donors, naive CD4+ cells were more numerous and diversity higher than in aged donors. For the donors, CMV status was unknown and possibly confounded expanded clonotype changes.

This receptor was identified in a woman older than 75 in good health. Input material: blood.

CDR3 loop: CASSQSSGGAGNEQFF. The DNA of the CDR3 is TGTGCCAGCAGCCAGAGTAGCGGGGGGGCCGGGAATGAGCAGTTCTTC. The genes are TRBV4-2 and TRBJ2-1; TRBD2 matches 11 bases. The germline CDR1 and CDR2 sequences are LGHNA and YNFKEQ. This CDR3 has 16 amino acids. V trimming: 3 bases; J trimming: 7 bases; junction bases outside the gene matches: 8.